The 26 T cell receptor beta chains below come from one sample, sequenced in a study of T cells in Graves' hyperthyroidism and ophthalmopathy. It was RNA transcripts that yielded the amplified TCR beta CDR3 regions. The HTBI set primed first-round TCR CDR3 RT-PCR. TCRdb processed the multiplex PCR reads anew with MiXCR; each CDR3 protein has one entry. In the table there are 500,000 to 750,000 distinct CDR3 sequences, 46% of which are singletons. Sequencing was carried out using peripheral blood or thyroid tissue (not recorded which). These receptors all stem from a woman younger than 30 with Graves' hyperthyroidism.

Note on this clonotype: A much larger clone differs by one base, so this may be a read error. The gene calls are TRBV12-5 and TRBJ2-5; D is possibly TRBD2 (6 bases). This CDR3 has 14 residues. Germline CDR1 LGHNT, CDR2 FRNRAP. The CDR3 protein is CASGQEGTRETRYF. The CDR3 DNA reads as TGTGCTAGTGGCCAAGAGGGAACTCGGGAGACCCGGTACTTC.

The chain uses TRBV5-1 and TRBJ1-5, with D maybe TRBD1 (5 bases). V was pared by 4 bases and J by 3 bases, with 8 bases between. CDR1 and CDR2 from the germline V gene are SGHRS and YFSETQ. The length of the CDR3 is 13 residues. Here the CDR3 reads CASSGGNNQPQHF. In DNA, the CDR3 is TGCGCCAGCAGCGGGGGGAACAATCAGCCCCAGCATTTT. Full variable domain (missing parts from reference TRBV5-1 and TRBJ1-5): KAGVTQTPRYLIKTRGQQVTLSCSPISGHRSVSWYQQTPGQGLQFLFEYFSETQRNKGNFPGRFSGRQFSNSRSEMNVSTLELGDSALYLCASSGGNNQPQHFGDGTRLSIL.

This clonotype showed up just a few times. The rearrangement links TRBV7-3 to TRBJ2-1, with D tentatively TRBD2 (6 bases). V gave up 5 bases and J gave up 3 bases, with 14 bases separating them. Germline lookup yields CDR1 SGHTA and CDR2 FQGTGA. The CDR3 is 15 amino acids. The CDR3 region is CASSRFGGFYNEQFF. The CDR3 bases are TGTGCCAGCAGCCGATTCGGGGGTTTCTACAATGAGCAGTTCTTC.

The V and J genes are TRBV29-1 and TRBJ2-6; D tentatively reads TRBD1 or TRBD2 (6 bases each). Per germline, CDR1 SQVTM and CDR2 ANQGSEA. The CDR3 length is 14 residues. Trimming removed 8 bases at V and 4 bases at J, with 15 bases between. The CDR3 nucleotides read TGCAGCTTGGAGTGGGGGGCCGGGGCCAACGTCCTGACTTTC. This gives the protein CSLEWGAGANVLTF.

This clonotype was detected ten times or more. The V gene is TRBV7-2, the J gene TRBJ1-6, with a possible D match to TRBD1 (5 bases). The V end was cut by 6 bases, the J end by 8 bases, with 17 bases between. The germline V gene encodes CDR1 SGHTA and CDR2 FQGNSA. This CDR3 has 15 residues. CDR3 coding DNA: TGTGCCAGCAGATACCGCGGCAGGGCTGATTCACCCCTCCACTTT. Protein sequence: CASRYRGRADSPLHF.

This clonotype was recorded many times. The V and J genes are TRBV4-1 and TRBJ2-7; maybe TRBD2 (6 bases). This CDR3 spans 16 amino acids. Trimming pared 0 bases from V and 3 bases from J, leaving 15 bases between. Germline V CDR1 and CDR2: MGHRA, YSYEKL. The CDR3 spells CASSQEKARRDYEQYF. CDR3 DNA sequence: TGCGCCAGCAGCCAAGAGAAGGCTAGGAGGGACTACGAGCAGTACTTC.

J is TRBJ1-1 and V is TRBV9; no definite D call. V dropped 8 bases and J dropped 1 base, with 12 bases sitting between them. Germline CDR1 and CDR2: SGDLS and YYNGEE. The CDR3 length is 13 residues. CDR3 nucleotides: TGTGCCAGTAGAGCTAGCGGGAACACTGAAGCTTTCTTT. It encodes CASRASGNTEAFF.

The V gene is TRBV6-6, the J gene TRBJ1-2; TRBD1 matches at 8 bases. This CDR3 contains 14 residues. Germline CDR1 MNHNY, CDR2 SVGAGI (reference sequence). With V trimmed by 5 bases and J by 6 bases, 8 bases remained unmatched. This chain's CDR3 is CASSHPGTGDGYTF. CDR3 sequence (DNA): TGTGCCAGCAGTCACCCAGGGACAGGTGATGGCTACACCTTC.

The rearrangement uses TRBV7-8 and TRBJ2-7, with 14 bases fitting TRBD2. The CDR3 totals 20 residues. Germline CDR1 SGHVS, CDR2 FQNEAQ. With 2 bases clipped from V and 2 bases from J, the junction kept 14 bases outside the gene matches. The CDR3 is CASSLRPGLAGAPPAYEQYF. The CDR3 nucleotides read TGTGCCAGCAGCTTACGGCCGGGACTAGCGGGGGCACCCCCTGCCTACGAGCAGTACTTC.

This rearrangement joins TRBV7-7 to TRBJ2-3; TRBD1 matches 7 bases. The ends lost 8 bases at V and 1 base at J; junction bases unmatched: 9. This CDR3 is built from 15 residues. The germline gives CDR1 SSHAT, CDR2 FNYEAQ (reference sequence). CDR3 sequence: CASSPGQEGTDTQYF. The CDR3 DNA reads as TGTGCCAGCTCACCTGGACAGGAAGGCACAGATACGCAGTATTTT.

This clonotype was counted a single time. Because the CDR3 is missing its conserved closing phenylalanine or tryptophan, this is likely a read error. V is TRBV20-1 and J is TRBJ2-1; TRBD2 aligns across 9 bases. Per germline, CDR1 DFQATT and CDR2 SNEGSKA (reference sequence). The CDR3 runs 14 residues. The ends lost 0 bases at V and 4 bases at J; junction bases unmatched: 1. This CDR3 reads CSARDLAGYNEQFS. The CDR3 nucleotides are TGCAGTGCTAGAGATCTAGCGGGATACAATGAGCAGTTCTCC.

This clonotype came up many times. The chain couples TRBV10-3 to TRBJ2-7; D possibly corresponds to TRBD2 (6 bases). V lost 8 bases and J lost 3, with 14 bases in between. This CDR3 is built from 13 residues. Germline V gene data show CDR1 as ENHRY and CDR2 as SYGVKD. The CDR3 protein is CAIRGSSYYEQYF. Written as DNA, the CDR3 is TGTGCCATCCGGGGGTCCTCATACTACGAGCAGTACTTC.

The genes are TRBV2 and TRBJ1-3, with 9 bases matching TRBD1. CDR3 length equals 17 residues. V was pared by 4 bases and J by 4 bases, with 11 bases of the junction left unmatched. Germline assignment: CDR1 SNHLY and CDR2 FYNNEI. CDR3 in amino acids: CASSASPGQGRGNTIYF. The CDR3 DNA is TGTGCCAGCAGTGCTTCTCCGGGACAGGGAAGGGGAAACACCATATATTTT.

The chain employs TRBV11-2 and TRBJ2-7, with TRBD1 matching over 7 bases. CDR3 size: 13 residues. Germline V gene sequence: CDR1 SGHAT, CDR2 FQNNGV. The trim removed 5 bases at V and 4 bases at J, leaving 5 bases unmatched. The CDR3 region is CASSPQGEYEQYF. CDR3 DNA sequence: TGTGCCAGCAGCCCGCAGGGGGAATACGAGCAGTACTTC.

To note about this clonotype: The conserved phenylalanine or tryptophan is not found at the CDR3 terminus, so this likely reflects a read error. The chain carries TRBV24-1 and TRBJ2-5, with 10 bases matching TRBD1. The germline V gene encodes CDR1 KGHDR and CDR2 SFDVKD. V lost 4 bases to trimming and J lost 7 bases; unmatched junction nucleotides: 11. This CDR3 contains 16 residues. The CDR3 here is CATSDHDRGLDGTQYY. CDR3 DNA sequence: TGTGCCACCAGTGACCACGACAGGGGGCTGGACGGGACCCAGTACTAC.

The chain carries TRBV6-6 and TRBJ2-2, with D tentatively TRBD1 or TRBD2 (5 bases each). The germline V gene encodes CDR1 MNHNY and CDR2 SVGAGI (reference sequence). V lost 8 bases and J 1 base, leaving 17 bases between the germline ends. The CDR3 is made up of 16 amino acids. The CDR3 nucleotides are TGTGCCAGCTCATCTGGGACGGCCGTGAACACCGGGGAGCTGTTTTTT. Translated: CASSSGTAVNTGELFF.

This clonotype was counted between two and nine times. A much larger clone sits a single nucleotide away, making a read error possible. The chain carries TRBV7-9 and TRBJ1-6; the D is unclear. The germline gives CDR1 SEHNR, CDR2 FQNEAQ (reference sequence). This CDR3 spans 16 amino acids. With 1 base removed from V and 9 bases from J, the gap between germline ends came to 16 bases. CDR3 DNA: TGTGCCAGCAGCTTAGGCCTCATTCCATATGGTTCACCCCTCCACTTT. It encodes CASSLGLIPYGSPLHF.

A note on this clonotype: A much larger clone is a single base away; this may be a read error. This sequence joins TRBV28 and TRBJ2-7; 8 bases line up with TRBD2. Germline CDR1 reads MDHEN; CDR2 reads SYDVKM. The CDR3 loop spans 13 amino acids. After removal of 8 bases from V and 4 bases from J, the junction contained 7 bases not matched to a gene. As DNA, the CDR3 is TGTGCCAGCCAAACTAGCGGCTTATACGAGCAGTACGTC. Translating it yields CASQTSGLYEQYV.

This clonotype appeared a few times. The chain couples TRBV9 to TRBJ2-7; D is unclear. The length of the CDR3 is 14 residues. V was trimmed by 0 bases and J by 2 bases, leaving 9 bases between them. The germline CDR1 and CDR2 sequences are SGDLS and YYNGEE. CDR3 residues: CASSVDVSPYEQYF. Here the CDR3 DNA reads TGTGCCAGCAGCGTAGATGTATCCCCCTACGAGCAGTACTTC. The full variable domain, with the rest looked up from reference TRBV9 and TRBJ2-7, is DSGVTQTPKHLITATGQRVTLRCSPRSGDLSVYWYQQSLDQGLQFLIQYYNGEERAKGNILERFSAQQFPDLHSELNLSSLELGDSALYFCASSVDVSPYEQYFGPGTRLTVT.

This clonotype has ten or more counts. The chain employs TRBV20-1 and TRBJ1-4; 10 bases are shared with TRBD1. Germline CDR1 and CDR2: DFQATT and SNEGSKA (reference sequence). V gave up 4 bases and J gave up 7 bases; unmatched junction bases: 6. The CDR3 length is 14 residues. Here the CDR3 DNA reads TGCAGTGCTATCCCCGGGACAGGGGCTGAAAAACTGTTTTTT. This translates into CSAIPGTGAEKLFF.

This clonotype was observed at least ten times. The gene calls are TRBV2 and TRBJ2-7; 8 nucleotides line up with TRBD2. CDR3 length: 15 residues. The germline V gene encodes CDR1 SNHLY and CDR2 FYNNEI. V shed 3 bases and J 4 bases; nucleotides not matched to a gene: 8. CDR3 sequence reads: CASSERGTSIYEQYF. Here the CDR3 DNA reads TGTGCCAGCAGTGAGCGAGGGACTAGTATATACGAGCAGTACTTC.

The CDR3 reads CASRQALSYEQYF. The CDR3 DNA is TGTGCCAGCAGACAGGCCCTCTCCTACGAGCAGTACTTC. This chain links TRBV7-2 with TRBJ2-7; possible D gene TRBD1, 5 bases. Trimming shortened V by 6 bases and J by 0 bases, and 9 bases separated the two germline ends. The CDR3 totals 13 residues. Germline CDR1 SGHTA, CDR2 FQGNSA.

The genes are TRBV7-2 and TRBJ1-1; the match to TRBD1 covers 9 bases. This CDR3 is built from 15 residues. Germline lookup yields CDR1 SGHTA and CDR2 FQGNSA. After removal of 6 bases from V and 1 base from J, the junction contained 6 bases not matched to a gene. The DNA of the CDR3 is TGTGCCAGCAGATCTGGACAGGGGAAGAACACTGAAGCTTTCTTT. Translating gives CASRSGQGKNTEAFF.

J is TRBJ1-4 and V is TRBV13, with a possible D match to TRBD1 (5 bases). V was cut by 6 bases and J by 5 bases, with 19 bases left in between. The CDR3 covers 16 residues. The germline CDR1 and CDR2 sequences are PRHDT and FYEKMQ (reference sequence). CDR3 sequence reads: CASSSGTTSYNEKLFF. Written as DNA, the CDR3 is TGTGCCAGCAGTTCCGGGACTACCTCCTACAATGAAAAACTGTTTTTT.

This clonotype was observed at least ten times. The genes are TRBV12-3 or TRBV12-4 and TRBJ1-4; possible D gene TRBD1, 5 bases. V lost 8 bases, J lost 5 bases, and 15 bases lay in between. The CDR3 has 14 residues. The chain's CDR3 is CASGPRGHNEKLFF. The CDR3 DNA reads as TGTGCCAGCGGACCCCGAGGACACAATGAAAAACTGTTTTTT.

The chain couples TRBV15 to TRBJ1-6; 7 nucleotides line up with TRBD1. The CDR3 has 16 residues. V gave up 1 base and J gave up 7 bases; unmatched junction bases: 7. CDR1 LNHNV and CDR2 YYDKDF come from the germline V gene (reference sequence). CDR3 sequence: CATSRGTGDRNSPLHF. The CDR3 DNA reads as TGTGCCACCAGCAGAGGGACGGGGGACAGAAATTCACCCCTCCACTTT.